The 17 T cell receptor beta chains below come from one sample, sequenced in a study of blood T cell repertoires in COVID-19. Using immunoSEQ multiplex PCR, the repertoire was profiled, and TCRdb retains in-frame clones only, with some absent. The sample has hundreds of thousands of clones; about nine tenths are singletons. The sequencing input was peripheral blood. The receptors shown here come from a woman in her 30s with active or convalescent COVID-19.

The gene calls are TRBV6-1 and TRBJ2-1; 10 bases line up with TRBD2. This CDR3 region has 17 residues. The germline V gene encodes CDR1 MNHNS and CDR2 SASEGT. V dropped 3 bases and J dropped 2; count of bases not matched to a gene: 7. This CDR3 is CASSELAGGGPYNEQFF. The CDR3 nucleotides are TGTGCCAGCAGTGAGTTAGCGGGAGGCGGCCCCTACAATGAGCAGTTCTTC.

This chain links TRBV27 with TRBJ1-2, with unresolved D. Trimming removed 5 bases at V and 4 bases at J, with 11 bases between. The CDR3 contains 13 residues. Germline CDR1 is MNHEY and CDR2 is SMNVEV (reference sequence). Here the CDR3 reads CASSLSPSYGYTF. CDR3 nucleotide sequence: TGTGCCAGCAGTCTTTCACCCAGCTATGGCTACACCTTC.

The rearrangement uses TRBV2 and TRBJ1-5, with TRBD1 matching 9 bases. Germline trimming cut 1 base from V and 2 bases from J; bases unmatched to any gene: 6. Germline V gene sequence: CDR1 SNHLY, CDR2 FYNNEI. The CDR3 length is 17 residues. The CDR3 region has the DNA TGTGCCAGCAGTGAAGGGACAGGGGATATTGGCAATCAGCCCCAGCATTTT. Encoded protein: CASSEGTGDIGNQPQHF. Looking up the rest from reference TRBV2 and TRBJ1-5 gives the full variable domain: EPEVTQTPSHQVTQMGQEVILRCVPISNHLYFYWYRQILGQKVEFLVSFYNNEISEKSEIFDDQFSVERPDGSNFTLKIRSTKLEDSAMYFCASSEGTGDIGNQPQHFGDGTRLSIL.

This clone has just a few counts. This chain uses TRBV3-1 (or the pseudogene TRBV3-2) with TRBJ1-1; 7 bases match TRBD1. CDR1 is LGHDT, CDR2 YNNKEL, per germline (reference sequence). This CDR3 spans 14 amino acids. Unmatched junction bases numbered 6, after V lost 3 bases and J lost 5 bases. CDR3 protein: CASSHRGRRTEAFF. The CDR3 DNA sequence: TGTGCCAGCAGCCACAGGGGGAGGCGGACTGAAGCTTTCTTT.

V is TRBV5-8 and J is TRBJ1-5, with D possibly matching TRBD1 (5 bases). Germline CDR1 is SGHTS and CDR2 is YDEGEE. The CDR3 loop spans 15 amino acids. The V and J ends lost 3 bases and 6 bases respectively, with 16 bases between them. CDR3 sequence reads: CASSWRGTVSQPQHF. In nucleotides, the CDR3 is TGTGCCAGCAGCTGGCGCGGGACGGTCAGTCAGCCCCAGCATTTT.

The rearrangement uses TRBV28 and TRBJ2-7, with D maybe TRBD1 (6 bases). Germline CDR1 and CDR2: MDHEN and SYDVKM. The CDR3 covers 14 residues. The V gene lost 5 bases and the J gene lost 2 bases, with 13 bases spanning the gap. The CDR3 nucleotides are TGTGCCAGCAGTCTCCCGACAGGTCCCTACGAGCAGTACTTC. Translation: CASSLPTGPYEQYF.

This chain connects TRBV3-1 (or the pseudogene TRBV3-2) to TRBJ1-5, with D tentatively TRBD1 (5 bases). Germline CDR1 LGHDT, CDR2 YNNKEL (reference sequence). The CDR3 contains 18 residues. V was pared by 4 bases and J by 0 bases, with 19 bases between. The CDR3 DNA is TGTGCCAGCAGCCCCGGGAGGGCGGGGGGGTATAGCAATCAGCCCCAGCATTTT. Protein product: CASSPGRAGGYSNQPQHF.

The chain joins TRBV18 to TRBJ2-1; 9 bases fit TRBD1. CDR1 is KGHSH and CDR2 is LQKENI in the germline V gene. The CDR3 length is 17 residues. Losses at the gene ends were 0 bases for V and 4 bases for J; bases not matched to a gene: 7. The CDR3 sequence is CASSPPSGTGRYNEQFF. In nucleotides, the CDR3 is TGTGCCAGCTCACCACCCAGTGGGACAGGGCGATACAATGAGCAGTTCTTC.

The rearrangement uses TRBV24-1 and TRBJ1-5; no clear D gene. V dropped 8 bases and J dropped 0 bases, with 13 bases sitting between them. CDR1 is KGHDR and CDR2 is SFDVKD in the germline V gene. The CDR3 extends over 15 amino acids. CDR3 sequence (DNA): TGTGCCACCACTCCGGGAGAAGATAGCAATCAGCCCCAGCATTTT. Translation: CATTPGEDSNQPQHF.

The chain is built from TRBV10-3 and TRBJ2-1; 11 bases are shared with TRBD2. This CDR3 spans 17 amino acids. Germline assignment: CDR1 ENHRY and CDR2 SYGVKD. V lost 4 bases and J lost 0; bases outside the gene matches: 5. The CDR3 nucleotides are TGTGCCATCAGTGCCAAGACTAGCGGGGTCTCCTACAATGAGCAGTTCTTC. Translated, it gives CAISAKTSGVSYNEQFF.

The chain is built from TRBV5-1 and TRBJ1-2; a possible D gene is TRBD1 (5 bases). The CDR3 totals 13 residues. Looked up from germline, CDR1 is SGHRS and CDR2 is YFSETQ. Trimming removed 2 bases from V and 2 bases from J, with 7 bases in between. The CDR3 loop reads CASSLQENYGYTF. In DNA form, the CDR3 reads TGCGCCAGCAGCTTACAGGAGAACTATGGCTACACCTTC.

The chain couples TRBV10-3 to TRBJ1-1; 8 nucleotides align to TRBD1. The CDR3 is 13 amino acids. The trim removed 11 bases at V and 4 bases at J, leaving 9 bases unmatched. Germline CDR1 is ENHRY and CDR2 is SYGVKD. The CDR3 region has the DNA TGTGCCGCCAACAGGGGGGATAGCACTGAAGCTTTCTTT. This encodes CAANRGDSTEAFF.

A single count supports this clone. The chain uses TRBV7-9 and TRBJ2-7, with 11 bases matching TRBD1. CDR3 length equals 15 residues. Germline V gene data show CDR1 as SEHNR and CDR2 as FQNEAQ (reference sequence). V gave up 4 bases and J gave up 12 bases; unmatched junction bases: 14. This CDR3 reads CASSSAGTGGPLMYF. The CDR3 coding sequence is TGTGCCAGCAGCTCCGCCGGGACAGGGGGTCCTTTAATGTACTTC.

The table lists this clone with a few counts. J is TRBJ2-7 and V is TRBV6-6, with 8 positions matching TRBD2. Unmatched junction bases numbered 3, after V lost 8 bases and J lost 0 bases. Germline CDR1 is MNHNY and CDR2 is SVGAGI (reference sequence). CDR3 size: 13 residues. The CDR3 protein is CASGTRFSYEQYF. In DNA, the CDR3 is TGTGCCAGCGGGACTAGATTCTCCTACGAGCAGTACTTC.

This chain connects TRBV3-1 (or the pseudogene TRBV3-2) to TRBJ2-3; tentative D call: TRBD1 (6 bases). CDR3 length equals 15 residues. In germline, CDR1 is LGHDT, CDR2 YNNKEL (reference sequence). V lost 1 base and J lost 1, with 9 bases in between. CDR3 protein: CASSQGGRGTDTQYF. For the CDR3, the DNA is TGTGCCAGCAGCCAAGGGGGGCGGGGCACAGATACGCAGTATTTT.

This chain joins TRBV5-8 and TRBJ1-1; D is possibly TRBD1 (6 bases). Trimming left V 4 bases short and J 1 base short, with 14 bases between. CDR3 length: 15 residues. Germline CDR1 reads SGHTS; CDR2 reads YDEGEE. The CDR3 here is CASSRDDRSNTEAFF. CDR3 in DNA: TGTGCCAGCAGCCGGGACGACAGGTCGAACACTGAAGCTTTCTTT.

This clone has only a few counts. Other DNA sequences of this sample code for an identical CDR3. The rearrangement joins TRBV5-1 to TRBJ2-3; the D gene is possibly TRBD2 (5 bases). Trimming removed 0 bases from V and 2 bases from J, with 7 bases in between. The germline CDR1 and CDR2 sequences are SGHRS and YFSETQ. This CDR3 region has 14 residues. The CDR3 sequence is CASSLAGNTDTQYF. CDR3 bases: TGCGCCAGCAGCTTGGCGGGAAACACAGATACGCAGTATTTT.